Ten or more counts support the clone carrying this TCR beta chain. Its matching antigen is unknown. The cDNA was synthesized by means of template-switch 5'RACE, which was carried out with 10-nucleotide random UMIs. Every sequencing run drew on 15-18 subjects and yielded over 180 million TCR-beta sequences. TCRdb recomputed calls from the 5' RACE reads with MiXCR, one row per CDR3 protein. The top ten clones hold approximately 5.6% of a sample with more than 30,000 distinct CDR3 sequences, 10% to 15% of them seen once. This sample's time point: technical triplicate 2. The sorted libraries took about a million CD4+ or CD8+ T cells. V was pared by 5 bases and J by 8 bases, with 10 bases between. The CDR3 is made up of 13 amino acids. Germline CDR1 reads SGHVS; CDR2 reads FNYEAQ. The record originates from a study of neurological immune-mediated disorders. The study's findings and limits: While HTLV-1-associated myelopathy showed the greatest TCR clonal expansion, multiple sclerosis showed the least, falling below healthy controls.

Input material: CD4+ T cells from blood. The chain recombines TRBV7-6 with TRBJ1-6, with D possibly being TRBD1 (5 bases). The source of this sequence is a female donor with HTLV-1-associated myelopathy (HAM/TSP). This CDR3 is CASSPQGDSPLHF. The CDR3 region has the DNA TGTGCCAGCAGCCCCCAGGGAGATTCACCCCTCCACTTT.